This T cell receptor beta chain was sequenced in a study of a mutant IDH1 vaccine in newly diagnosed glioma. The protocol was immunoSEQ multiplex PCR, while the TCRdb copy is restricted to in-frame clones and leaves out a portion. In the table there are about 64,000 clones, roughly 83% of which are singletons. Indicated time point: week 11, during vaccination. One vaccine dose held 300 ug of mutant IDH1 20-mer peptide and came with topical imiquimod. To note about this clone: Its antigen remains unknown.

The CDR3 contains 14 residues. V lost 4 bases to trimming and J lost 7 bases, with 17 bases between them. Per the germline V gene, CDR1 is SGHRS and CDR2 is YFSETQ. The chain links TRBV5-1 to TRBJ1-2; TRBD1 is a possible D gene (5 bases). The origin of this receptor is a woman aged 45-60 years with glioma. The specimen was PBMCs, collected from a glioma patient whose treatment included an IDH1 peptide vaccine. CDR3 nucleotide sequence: TGCGCCAGCAGCCGGGGGACCGGAGGACCTGGCTACACCTTC. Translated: CASSRGTGGPGYTF.